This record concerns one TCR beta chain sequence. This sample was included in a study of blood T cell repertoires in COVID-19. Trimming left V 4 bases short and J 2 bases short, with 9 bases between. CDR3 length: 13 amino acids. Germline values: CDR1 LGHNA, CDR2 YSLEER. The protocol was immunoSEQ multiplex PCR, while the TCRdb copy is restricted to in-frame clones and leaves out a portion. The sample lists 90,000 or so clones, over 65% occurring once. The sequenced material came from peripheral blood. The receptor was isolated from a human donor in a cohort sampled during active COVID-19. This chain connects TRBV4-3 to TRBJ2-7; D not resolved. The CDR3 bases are TGCGCCAGCAGCCCGACACCTACCTACGAGCAGTACTTC. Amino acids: CASSPTPTYEQYF.